Below, one T cell receptor (beta chain) is given with its context. What it binds is unknown. TCRdb keeps only in-frame clones here, not all; method: immunoSEQ multiplex PCR. The profile shows more than 100,000 clones, roughly 91% of them singletons. This sample stems from a study of T cell responses to AZD1222 COVID-19 vaccine. CDR1 SGHNT and CDR2 YENEEA come from the germline V gene. V lost 1 base to trimming and J lost 7 bases; unmatched junction nucleotides: 9. This CDR3 contains 15 residues. Study-level points and caveats: Clonal diversity may have been underestimated, and the donors were mostly white British, with more females than males. When two AZD1222 doses had been given, Spike-specific TCR breadth and depth rose.

The chain carries TRBV11-3 and TRBJ2-7; 8 bases agree with TRBD2. The sample consisted of peripheral blood, taken on day 0 of AZD1222 vaccination. The sequence came from an adult in good health. Here the CDR3 reads CASSLGGSGESEQYF. CDR3 sequence (DNA): TGTGCCAGCAGCTTAGGTGGTAGCGGGGAATCGGAGCAGTACTTC.